These T cell receptor beta chains were read from a single sample in a study of beta chain features in type 1 diabetes. Clones were read by immunoSEQ multiplex PCR, and TCRdb kept only the in-frame ones, dropping some. Of approximately 110,000 clones listed, 30% to 40% are singletons. Sequencing input: stem cell memory CD4+ T cells from blood. The receptors here all came from a young woman in good health. The CDR3 runs from the conserved cysteine through the conserved F or W. The D gene is left open where the match is weak. Part of the rows lack a size; the others show once, few, many or a class for expanded clones.

j_call: TRBJ2-7
v_call: TRBV6-5
d_call: TRBD2
clone_size: -
cdr3_nt: TGTGCCAGCAGTTACTCGTTGACTAGCGGGAGCTACGAGCAGTACTTC
cdr3_aa: CASSYSLTSGSYEQYF

j_call: TRBJ2-5
v_call: TRBV10-3
d_call: TRBD2
clone_size: -
cdr3_nt: TGTGCCATCAGTTTCGGGGGGGAGGAGACCCAGTACTTC
cdr3_aa: CAISFGGEETQYF

j_call: TRBJ2-7
v_call: TRBV5-4
d_call: -
clone_size: -
cdr3_nt: TGTGCCAGCAGCTTGTGGCGGCAGGGCAGGCTCTACGAGCAGTACTTC
cdr3_aa: CASSLWRQGRLYEQYF

j_call: TRBJ2-7
v_call: TRBV29-1
d_call: -
clone_size: -
cdr3_nt: TGCAGCGTTCGGTCTCGGTTCAACTACGAGCAGTACTTC
cdr3_aa: CSVRSRFNYEQYF

j_call: TRBJ2-1
v_call: TRBV30
d_call: -
clone_size: few
cdr3_nt: TGTGCCTGGAGTGCCATCCCAAGTCGCAGCGTTAGGTACAATGAGCAGTTCTTC
cdr3_aa: CAWSAIPSRSVRYNEQFF

j_call: TRBJ2-5
v_call: TRBV28
d_call: -
clone_size: -
cdr3_nt: TGTGCCAGCAGTTTTCGGGGTAGAGGCCTCCAAGAGACCCAGTACTTC
cdr3_aa: CASSFRGRGLQETQYF

j_call: TRBJ1-5
v_call: TRBV12-5
d_call: -
clone_size: few
cdr3_nt: TGTGCTAGTGGTCCGGGGGACGATCAGCCCCAGCATTTT
cdr3_aa: CASGPGDDQPQHF

j_call: TRBJ2-3
v_call: TRBV14
d_call: -
clone_size: -
cdr3_nt: TGTGCCAGCAGCCAAATAAGAGGCACAGATACGCAGTATTTT
cdr3_aa: CASSQIRGTDTQYF

j_call: TRBJ1-1
v_call: TRBV18
d_call: -
clone_size: -
cdr3_nt: TGTGCCAGCTCACCCCCCGGGGGAATGAACACTGAAGCTTTCTTT
cdr3_aa: CASSPPGGMNTEAFF

j_call: TRBJ2-3
v_call: TRBV19
d_call: -
clone_size: once
cdr3_nt: TGTGCCAGTAGTCTTGGACTCAGAGATACGCAGTATTTT
cdr3_aa: CASSLGLRDTQYF

j_call: TRBJ2-4
v_call: TRBV6-6
d_call: -
clone_size: few
cdr3_nt: TGTGCCAGCAGTTACTTCAAGGAGGGAGACATTCAGTACTTC
cdr3_aa: CASSYFKEGDIQYF

j_call: TRBJ1-5
v_call: TRBV18
d_call: TRBD1
clone_size: -
cdr3_nt: TGTGCCAGCTCACCGCGATCGACAGGGGTTTGGAATCAGCCCCAGCATTTT
cdr3_aa: CASSPRSTGVWNQPQHF

j_call: TRBJ2-3
v_call: TRBV9
d_call: TRBD2
clone_size: -
cdr3_nt: TGTGCCAGCAGCGTGACTAGCGGGAGTACAGATACGCAGTATTTT
cdr3_aa: CASSVTSGSTDTQYF

j_call: TRBJ1-2
v_call: TRBV7-9
d_call: -
clone_size: -
cdr3_nt: TGTGCCAGCAGCTCCAGGGGACGGACGGAGGATAACTATGGCTACACCTTC
cdr3_aa: CASSSRGRTEDNYGYTF

j_call: TRBJ2-2
v_call: TRBV10-3
d_call: -
clone_size: -
cdr3_nt: TGTGCCATCAGTGAAATGGGCGTAACGAACACCGGGGAGCTGTTTTTT
cdr3_aa: CAISEMGVTNTGELFF

j_call: TRBJ1-2
v_call: TRBV16
d_call: -
clone_size: -
cdr3_nt: TGTGCCAGCAGCCCTCGCACCGCGCCAAGCTACACCTTC
cdr3_aa: CASSPRTAPSYTF

j_call: TRBJ2-5
v_call: TRBV19
d_call: TRBD2
clone_size: -
cdr3_nt: TGTGCCAGTAGTATCGGACTAGCGGGAGGGCAAGAGACCCAGTACTTC
cdr3_aa: CASSIGLAGGQETQYF

j_call: TRBJ2-3
v_call: TRBV7-9
d_call: TRBD1
clone_size: few
cdr3_nt: TGTGCCAGCAGCTTAGGACAGGGAAGAGTCGCAGATACGCAGTATTTT
cdr3_aa: CASSLGQGRVADTQYF

j_call: TRBJ2-2
v_call: TRBV7-2
d_call: -
clone_size: -
cdr3_nt: TGTGCCAGCAGCCCACAGAACACCGGGGAGCTGTTTTTT
cdr3_aa: CASSPQNTGELFF

j_call: TRBJ2-1
v_call: TRBV19
d_call: -
clone_size: once
cdr3_nt: TGTGCCAGTACTACCGAGTCGGAGCAGTTCTTC
cdr3_aa: CASTTESEQFF

j_call: TRBJ2-7
v_call: TRBV4-3
d_call: -
clone_size: once
cdr3_nt: TGCGCCAGCAGCCTTGAATATGGGCACCGCTACGAGCAGTACTTC
cdr3_aa: CASSLEYGHRYEQYF

j_call: TRBJ1-2
v_call: TRBV6-5
d_call: -
clone_size: -
cdr3_nt: TGTGCCAGCAGGCAGTCTTCTGGCTACACCTTC
cdr3_aa: CASRQSSGYTF

j_call: TRBJ1-1
v_call: TRBV30
d_call: -
clone_size: -
cdr3_nt: TGTGCCTGGAGTGTATGGTATGCGAGGAGGACTGAAGCTTTCTTT
cdr3_aa: CAWSVWYARRTEAFF

j_call: TRBJ2-7
v_call: TRBV25-1
d_call: TRBD2
clone_size: few
cdr3_nt: TGTGCCAGCAGTGGATCGGGACTAGGATACGAGCAGTACTTC
cdr3_aa: CASSGSGLGYEQYF

j_call: TRBJ2-1
v_call: TRBV5-6
d_call: -
clone_size: -
cdr3_nt: TGTGCCAGCAGCTTACCTAGCAATGAGCAGTTCTTC
cdr3_aa: CASSLPSNEQFF

j_call: TRBJ1-1
v_call: TRBV5-1
d_call: -
clone_size: few
cdr3_nt: TGCGCCAGCAGCCCGTGGACAGATCTGAACACTGAAGCTTTCTTT
cdr3_aa: CASSPWTDLNTEAFF

j_call: TRBJ2-7
v_call: TRBV27
d_call: -
clone_size: -
cdr3_nt: TGTGCCAGCTATGACAGAGCCAGCTACGAGCAGTACTTC
cdr3_aa: CASYDRASYEQYF

j_call: TRBJ1-5
v_call: TRBV6-6
d_call: TRBD1
clone_size: -
cdr3_nt: TGTGCCAGCCAGGGGACAGTGATTAATCAGCCCCAGCATTTT
cdr3_aa: CASQGTVINQPQHF

j_call: TRBJ2-4
v_call: TRBV5-1
d_call: -
clone_size: -
cdr3_nt: TGCGCCAGCAGCTTAACAGAAAACATTCAGTACTTC
cdr3_aa: CASSLTENIQYF

j_call: TRBJ1-2
v_call: TRBV10-3
d_call: -
clone_size: -
cdr3_nt: TGTGCCATCAGTGTTTCAGGGGACGGCTACACCTTC
cdr3_aa: CAISVSGDGYTF

j_call: TRBJ2-6
v_call: TRBV13
d_call: -
clone_size: few
cdr3_nt: TGTGCCAGCAGCGGAAGAAGAGCGGTGAGCTCTGGGGCCAACGTCCTGACTTTC
cdr3_aa: CASSGRRAVSSGANVLTF

j_call: TRBJ2-7
v_call: TRBV7-9
d_call: -
clone_size: few
cdr3_nt: TGTGCCAGCAGCTTAGCGTCGGGGGTACTCTACGAGCAGTACTTC
cdr3_aa: CASSLASGVLYEQYF

j_call: TRBJ1-2
v_call: TRBV9
d_call: -
clone_size: -
cdr3_nt: TGTGCCAGCAGCGCTCGAAACAGGGTCGGCTACACCTTC
cdr3_aa: CASSARNRVGYTF

j_call: TRBJ2-7
v_call: TRBV7-9
d_call: TRBD2
clone_size: few
cdr3_nt: TGTGCCAGCAGCCCTGCGGGAGCCTACTTCTACGAGCAGTACTTC
cdr3_aa: CASSPAGAYFYEQYF

j_call: TRBJ2-2
v_call: TRBV5-6
d_call: -
clone_size: -
cdr3_nt: TGTGCCAGCAGCTTGGTAGGGGGTGGCACCGGGGAGCTGTTTTTT
cdr3_aa: CASSLVGGGTGELFF

j_call: TRBJ1-2
v_call: TRBV6-1
d_call: TRBD1
clone_size: few
cdr3_nt: TGTGCCAGCAGTGGAGACAGGGGGCGGAATGGCTACACCTTC
cdr3_aa: CASSGDRGRNGYTF

j_call: TRBJ1-1
v_call: TRBV25-1
d_call: TRBD1
clone_size: few
cdr3_nt: TGTGCCAGCGCCGACAGGGTGAACACTGAAGCTTTCTTT
cdr3_aa: CASADRVNTEAFF

j_call: TRBJ2-5
v_call: TRBV7-9
d_call: -
clone_size: -
cdr3_nt: TGTGCCAGCAGCTTTCTGCGGGACCAAGAGACCCAGTACTTC
cdr3_aa: CASSFLRDQETQYF

j_call: TRBJ2-1
v_call: TRBV30
d_call: -
clone_size: -
cdr3_nt: TGTGCCTGCAGTTCAGGCGGGACGGGTGAGCAGTTCTTC
cdr3_aa: CACSSGGTGEQFF

j_call: TRBJ2-1
v_call: TRBV5-6
d_call: TRBD2
clone_size: -
cdr3_nt: TGTGCCAGCAGCCCGACTAGCGGGAGTTTCGATGAGCAGTTCTTC
cdr3_aa: CASSPTSGSFDEQFF

j_call: TRBJ2-3
v_call: TRBV4-1
d_call: TRBD2
clone_size: -
cdr3_nt: TGCGCCAGCAGCCTCCCCGACTGGCTAGCGGGAGTCCCAGATACGCAGTATTTT
cdr3_aa: CASSLPDWLAGVPDTQYF

j_call: TRBJ2-7
v_call: TRBV30
d_call: TRBD2
clone_size: -
cdr3_nt: TGTGCCTTGGCAGGCGGGAGTTCCTACGAGCAGTACTTC
cdr3_aa: CALAGGSSYEQYF

j_call: TRBJ2-1
v_call: TRBV9
d_call: TRBD2
clone_size: -
cdr3_nt: TGTGCCAGCAGCGGAACTAGCGGGAGGCCACGTCCCTTAACCTACAATGAGCAGTTCTTC
cdr3_aa: CASSGTSGRPRPLTYNEQFF

j_call: TRBJ1-4
v_call: TRBV30
d_call: -
clone_size: once
cdr3_nt: TGTGCCTGGAGAATCTATAATGAAAAACTGTTTTTT
cdr3_aa: CAWRIYNEKLFF

j_call: TRBJ2-1
v_call: TRBV5-1
d_call: -
clone_size: few
cdr3_nt: TGCGCCAGCAGCTTGCAAACCCTAACGGATGAGCAGTTCTTC
cdr3_aa: CASSLQTLTDEQFF

j_call: TRBJ2-2
v_call: TRBV29-1
d_call: TRBD1
clone_size: -
cdr3_nt: TGCAGCGTTGAAATTAGAGGACAGGCGAACACCGGGGAGCTGTTTTTT
cdr3_aa: CSVEIRGQANTGELFF

j_call: TRBJ1-1
v_call: TRBV25-1
d_call: TRBD1
clone_size: -
cdr3_nt: TGTGCCAGCAGTGCGACAGGGGTTGGGAACACTGAAGCTTTCTTT
cdr3_aa: CASSATGVGNTEAFF

j_call: TRBJ1-2
v_call: TRBV29-1
d_call: -
clone_size: few
cdr3_nt: TGCAGCGTTGAAGTCCAGGGGCTAAATGGCTACACCTTC
cdr3_aa: CSVEVQGLNGYTF

j_call: TRBJ2-1
v_call: TRBV4-2
d_call: -
clone_size: -
cdr3_nt: TGTGCCAGCAGCCAAGCCAGGAACTCCTACAATGAGCAGTTCTTC
cdr3_aa: CASSQARNSYNEQFF

j_call: TRBJ2-1
v_call: TRBV4-1
d_call: TRBD2
clone_size: -
cdr3_nt: TGCGCCAGCAGCTATTATGCGGGAGCGGTTGAGCAGTTCTTC
cdr3_aa: CASSYYAGAVEQFF

j_call: TRBJ1-1
v_call: TRBV7-3
d_call: TRBD1
clone_size: -
cdr3_nt: TGTGCCAGCAGCCCGCAGGGGGCGAGTACTGAAGCTTTCTTT
cdr3_aa: CASSPQGASTEAFF

j_call: TRBJ1-1
v_call: TRBV9
d_call: -
clone_size: -
cdr3_nt: TGTGCCAGCAGCGTAGCAGGGAACACTGAAGCTTTCTTT
cdr3_aa: CASSVAGNTEAFF

j_call: TRBJ1-1
v_call: TRBV9
d_call: TRBD1
clone_size: -
cdr3_nt: TGTGCCAGCGGAAAACCAGGGGGCGCAGGGGCTTTCTTT
cdr3_aa: CASGKPGGAGAFF

j_call: TRBJ2-3
v_call: TRBV2
d_call: TRBD1
clone_size: -
cdr3_nt: TGTGCCAGCAGACAGGGGCCCACCACAGATACGCAGTATTTT
cdr3_aa: CASRQGPTTDTQYF

j_call: TRBJ1-1
v_call: TRBV10-2
d_call: TRBD1
clone_size: -
cdr3_nt: TGCGCCAGCAGACTCGGACAGGGGAAGGACAACGGTGAAGCTTTCTTT
cdr3_aa: CASRLGQGKDNGEAFF

j_call: TRBJ2-5
v_call: TRBV12-5
d_call: TRBD1
clone_size: few
cdr3_nt: TGTGCTAGTGGTTTGGCGAGACAGGGGGTGGAGACCCAGTACTTC
cdr3_aa: CASGLARQGVETQYF

j_call: TRBJ1-1
v_call: TRBV15
d_call: -
clone_size: -
cdr3_nt: TGTGCCACCAGCAGGCCCCGGGGTAACACTGAAGCTTTCTTT
cdr3_aa: CATSRPRGNTEAFF